This T cell receptor beta chain is from a study of blood T cell repertoires in COVID-19. The protocol was immunoSEQ multiplex PCR, while the TCRdb copy is restricted to in-frame clones and leaves out a portion. The sample has about 140,000 clones, about 89% seen once; the top ten hold around 2.3%. The sample was peripheral blood. The sequence was collected from a man aged 50 to 59 with active COVID-19.

The CDR3 here is CSAGGANGNTEAFF. The CDR3 DNA reads TGCAGCGCAGGAGGGGCCAACGGGAACACTGAAGCTTTCTTT. This chain joins TRBV29-1 and TRBJ1-1; D perhaps matches TRBD1 (5 bases). The CDR3 consists of 14 residues. Looked up from germline, CDR1 is SQVTM and CDR2 is ANQGSEA. V was shortened by 7 bases and J by 1 base, with 16 bases between the two germline ends.